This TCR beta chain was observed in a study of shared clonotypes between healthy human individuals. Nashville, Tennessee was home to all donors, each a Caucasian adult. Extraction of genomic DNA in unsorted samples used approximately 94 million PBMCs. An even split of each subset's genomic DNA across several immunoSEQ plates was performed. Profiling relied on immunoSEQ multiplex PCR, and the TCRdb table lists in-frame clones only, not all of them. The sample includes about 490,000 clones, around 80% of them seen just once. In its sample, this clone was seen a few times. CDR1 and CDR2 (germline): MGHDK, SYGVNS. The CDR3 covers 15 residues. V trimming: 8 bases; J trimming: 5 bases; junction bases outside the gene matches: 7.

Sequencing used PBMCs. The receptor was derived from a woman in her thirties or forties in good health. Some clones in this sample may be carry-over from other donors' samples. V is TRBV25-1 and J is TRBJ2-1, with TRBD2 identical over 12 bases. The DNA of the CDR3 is TGTGCCAGCTTTTGGACTAGCGGGAACCACAATGAGCAGTTCTTC. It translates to CASFWTSGNHNEQFF.